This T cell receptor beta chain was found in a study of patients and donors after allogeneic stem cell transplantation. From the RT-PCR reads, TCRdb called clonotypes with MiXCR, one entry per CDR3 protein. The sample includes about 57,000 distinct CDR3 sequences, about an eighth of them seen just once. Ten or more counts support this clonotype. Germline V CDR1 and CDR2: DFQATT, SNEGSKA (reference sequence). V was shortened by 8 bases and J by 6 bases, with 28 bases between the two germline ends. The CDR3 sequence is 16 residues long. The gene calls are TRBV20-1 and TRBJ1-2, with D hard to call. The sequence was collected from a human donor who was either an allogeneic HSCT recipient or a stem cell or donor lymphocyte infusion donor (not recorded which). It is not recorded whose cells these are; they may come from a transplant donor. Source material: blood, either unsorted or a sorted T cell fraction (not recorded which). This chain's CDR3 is CSPNLEELAWIHGYTF. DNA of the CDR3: TGCAGTCCTAACCTGGAAGAATTGGCGTGGATCCATGGCTACACCTTC.